A selection of T cell receptor beta chains follows, all from one sample in a study of vaccination and CD4 T cells after COVID-19. TCRdb ran MiXCR on the PCR reads and lists one entry per CDR3 protein. The sample has 16,000 or so distinct CDR3 sequences, approximately 52% seen once; the top ten hold about 3.8%. No cognate antigen is known for these TCRs. The sample was CD4+ T cells from blood, cultured in vitro, taken before SARS-CoV-2 vaccination. Receptors originate from a human donor who had recovered from COVID-19. Each CDR3 is given with its conserved first and last residue. Each record gives: V gene, D gene, clone size, CDR3 length, J gene, CDR3 DNA, CDR3 protein. The D gene is left open where the match is weak. The size of a clone is reported for some rows only, either as once, few or many, or as a class for expanded clones.

>TRBV19|NA|few|15|TRBJ1-2
TGTGCCAGTAGTATACTGGGGGAGCCCATCTATGGCTACACCTTC
CASSILGEPIYGYTF
>TRBV27|NA|NA|14|TRBJ2-7
TGTGCCAGCAGTTTTGGGGGCAGAGAATACGAGCAGTACTTC
CASSFGGREYEQYF
>TRBV15|TRBD1|NA|17|TRBJ1-2
TGTGCCACCAGCAGAGATGGGGGCCAGGGGGCAGGTTATGGCTACACCTTC
CATSRDGGQGAGYGYTF
>TRBV6-2/TRBV6-3|NA|few|14|TRBJ2-7
TGTGCCAGCAGTTACTCGATCAACTCCTACGAGCAGTACTTC
CASSYSINSYEQYF
>TRBV6-5|TRBD1|NA|14|TRBJ2-7
TGTGCCAGCAGTTACCACGGACAGGCCTACGAGCAGTACTTC
CASSYHGQAYEQYF
>TRBV2|TRBD1|NA|13|TRBJ1-1
TGTGCCAGCAGTGGACAGGGGAACACTGAAGCTTTCTTT
CASSGQGNTEAFF
>TRBV20-1|NA|NA|12|TRBJ2-1
TGCAGTGCTAGGCTTGTTAAGAATGAGCAGTTCTTC
CSARLVKNEQFF
>TRBV15|TRBD1|NA|15|TRBJ1-2
TGTGCCACCAGCAGGCGCACAGGGGGCGCGAATGGCTACACCTTC
CATSRRTGGANGYTF
>TRBV4-3|NA|NA|15|TRBJ1-5
TGCGCCAGCAGCCAGGAAGACAGTAGCAATCAGCCCCAGCATTTT
CASSQEDSSNQPQHF
>TRBV7-2|NA|NA|15|TRBJ1-3
TGTGCCAGCAGCAAACACACGGACTCTGGAAACACCATATATTTT
CASSKHTDSGNTIYF
>TRBV19|TRBD1|few|15|TRBJ1-2
TGTGCCAGTAGTAGCCCATACAGGGGAGGTCCTGGCTACACCTTC
CASSSPYRGGPGYTF
>TRBV20-1|NA|NA|15|TRBJ1-2
TGCAGTGCCAAAGAGATGGGCCGCCTGGACTATGGCTACACCTTC
CSAKEMGRLDYGYTF
>TRBV6-2/TRBV6-3|NA|NA|12|TRBJ2-5
TGTGCCAGCAGTCCGGCCAAAGTTGCCCAGTACTTC
CASSPAKVAQYF
>TRBV24-1|NA|medium-sized|12|TRBJ2-3
TGTGCCACACAACAACTTGGTGATACGCAGTATTTT
CATQQLGDTQYF
>TRBV12-3/TRBV12-4|NA|NA|14|TRBJ2-5
TGTGCCAGCAGTCAGCGGTTGGGGCAAGAGACCCAGTACTTC
CASSQRLGQETQYF
>TRBV20-1|TRBD1|NA|16|TRBJ2-3
TGCAGTGCTAGACCAGGACAGGGGACTAGCACAGATACGCAGTATTTT
CSARPGQGTSTDTQYF
>TRBV15|NA|few|12|TRBJ2-3
TGTGCCACCAGCAGCCCCACCGATACGCAGTATTTT
CATSSPTDTQYF
>TRBV7-2|TRBD2|NA|17|TRBJ2-5
TGTGCCAGCAGCTTAGGACTAGCGGGGGGCAACCAAGAGACCCAGTACTTC
CASSLGLAGGNQETQYF
>TRBV5-4|NA|few|14|TRBJ1-1
TGTGCCAGCAGCTTAGAACAGGGTAACACTGAAGCTTTCTTT
CASSLEQGNTEAFF
>TRBV7-9|NA|few|15|TRBJ1-5
TGTGCCAGCAGCTTAGGCGGTAATAGCAATCAGCCCCAGCATTTT
CASSLGGNSNQPQHF
>TRBV27|NA|NA|15|TRBJ1-5
TGTGCCAGCAGCCCAGCGCGGGACAACGATCAGCCCCAGCATTTT
CASSPARDNDQPQHF
>TRBV6-1|TRBD2|NA|15|TRBJ2-1
TGTGCCAGCAGTAACCTAGCGGGAGCTTACAATGAGCAGTTCTTC
CASSNLAGAYNEQFF
>TRBV27|TRBD1|few|13|TRBJ1-2
TGTGCCACCTCCCCGGGACAGCTATATGGCTACACCTTC
CATSPGQLYGYTF
>TRBV7-2|NA|NA|13|TRBJ2-7
TGTGCCAGCAGCCTCAAAGGGGGAAATGAGCAGTACTTC
CASSLKGGNEQYF
>TRBV7-9|NA|once|16|TRBJ1-3
TGTGCCAGCAGCTTAGCAGGGCCTTCCTCTGGAAACACCATATATTTT
CASSLAGPSSGNTIYF
>TRBV18|NA|NA|15|TRBJ1-1
TGTGCCAGCTCACCCCTATCATTTCTGAACACTGAAGCTTTCTTT
CASSPLSFLNTEAFF
>TRBV28|NA|NA|12|TRBJ1-5
TGTGCCAGCCATGGTAGCAATCAGCCCCAGCATTTT
CASHGSNQPQHF
>TRBV20-1|NA|NA|15|TRBJ2-3
TGCAGTGCTCAGGCGTCCCGGAGCATTACAGATACGCAGTATTTT
CSAQASRSITDTQYF
>TRBV6-5|NA|few|15|TRBJ1-6
TGTGCCAGCAGTTACTCAGGACAGAGCTATTCACCCCTCCACTTT
CASSYSGQSYSPLHF
>TRBV28|NA|few|16|TRBJ1-2
TGTGCCAGCAGTTCACCAGGCGGGGGATCGCTCAATGGCTACACCTTC
CASSSPGGGSLNGYTF
>TRBV2|TRBD1|NA|14|TRBJ2-7
TGTGCCAGCAGAGAGGGACAGGGCCCCTACGAGCAGTACTTC
CASREGQGPYEQYF
>TRBV7-9|NA|few|13|TRBJ1-5
TGTGCCAGCAGCCCTGGACAGTATCAGCCCCAGCATTTT
CASSPGQYQPQHF
>TRBV11-3|NA|NA|15|TRBJ1-1
TGTGCCAGCAGCTTAGGTTCAGGGTCGGGCACTGAAGCTTTCTTT
CASSLGSGSGTEAFF
>TRBV7-2|NA|once|17|TRBJ2-3
TGTGCCAGCAGCTTGGGGGCGAGGAGAGCGGCCACAGATACGCAGTATTTT
CASSLGARRAATDTQYF
>TRBV20-1|NA|NA|14|TRBJ2-7
TGCAGTGCTAGAGTATCGGGTTTGACCTACGAGCAGTACTTC
CSARVSGLTYEQYF
>TRBV24-1|NA|once|15|TRBJ2-3
TGTGCCACCAGTGACGAAGTGGGAGGTGCAGATACGCAGTATTTT
CATSDEVGGADTQYF
>TRBV7-9|NA|NA|13|TRBJ2-5
TGTGCCAGCAGCTTAATGGGGCGAGAGACCCAGTACTTC
CASSLMGRETQYF